The TCR beta chain under discussion was sequenced for a study of T cells after yellow fever vaccination. This clonotype has ten or more counts. In making TCR cDNA, 5'RACE template switching added a universal primer site and UMIs to it. TCRdb called the 5' RACE reads again in MiXCR, with one record for every CDR3 protein. The repertoire holds 110,000 or so distinct CDR3 sequences, with 7.2% as singletons. The germline gives CDR1 SGHNT, CDR2 YYREEE (reference sequence). Germline trimming cut 6 bases from V and 6 bases from J; bases unmatched to any gene: 9. The CDR3 runs to 14 residues. This TCR was sampled from a man between 18 and 29 years old who received the YFV17D yellow fever vaccine. The sample was CD4+ T cells sorted from PBMCs, taken approximately 40 days after the first yellow fever vaccination. The chain combines TRBV5-4 with TRBJ2-1; the match to TRBD2 covers 7 bases. CDR3 DNA sequence: TGTGCCAGCAACTCTGCGGGGGTCTTCAATGAGCAGTTCTTC. Amino acids: CASNSAGVFNEQFF.